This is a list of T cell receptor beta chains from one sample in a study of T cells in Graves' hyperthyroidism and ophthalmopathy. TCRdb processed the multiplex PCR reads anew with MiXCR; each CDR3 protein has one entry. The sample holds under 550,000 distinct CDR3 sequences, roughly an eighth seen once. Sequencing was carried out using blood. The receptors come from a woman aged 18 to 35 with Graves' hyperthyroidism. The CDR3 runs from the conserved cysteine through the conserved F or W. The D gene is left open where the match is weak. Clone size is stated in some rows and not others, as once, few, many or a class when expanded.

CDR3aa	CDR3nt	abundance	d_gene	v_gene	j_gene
CSADKQGDSGNTIYF	TGCAGTGCTGATAAACAGGGGGATTCCGGGAACACCATATATTTT	few	TRBD1	TRBV20-1	TRBJ1-3
CASSLPQGFNQPQHF	TGCGCCAGCAGCTTACCCCAGGGATTCAATCAGCCCCAGCATTTT	-	-	TRBV4-1	TRBJ1-5
CASRTSARSYNEQFF	TGTGCCAGCAGAACTAGCGCCCGCTCCTACAATGAGCAGTTCTTC	many	TRBD2	TRBV27	TRBJ2-1
CARPGDSPLHF	TGTGCCAGACCCGGGGATTCACCCCTCCACTTT	-	-	TRBV19	TRBJ1-6
CASSFTGGLNTEAFF	TGTGCCAGCAGCTTTACAGGGGGATTGAACACTGAAGCTTTCTTT	many	TRBD1	TRBV11-2	TRBJ1-1
CASSRTSDSYNSPLHF	TGTGCCAGCAGTAGGACAAGTGACTCCTATAATTCACCCCTCCACTTT	many	-	TRBV28	TRBJ1-6
CATSRDLGGPGYTF	TGTGCCACCAGCAGAGATTTAGGGGGCCCGGGCTACACCTTC	-	TRBD1	TRBV15	TRBJ1-2
CASSPNKGNYGYTF	TGTGCCAGCTCACCAAACAAGGGGAACTATGGCTACACCTTC	many	-	TRBV18	TRBJ1-2
CASSQARETKAFF	TGTGCCAGCAGCCAAGCAAGGGAGACAAAAGCTTTCTTT	-	-	TRBV14	TRBJ1-1
CSAMSAGAPDTQYF	TGCAGTGCTATGTCGGCGGGAGCACCAGATACGCAGTATTTT	many	TRBD2	TRBV20-1	TRBJ2-3
CSARIDRGRGFNYGYTF	TGCAGTGCAAGGATAGACAGGGGGCGGGGGTTTAACTATGGCTACACCTTC	-	TRBD1	TRBV20-1	TRBJ1-2
CSVEVGRGLAFF	TGCAGCGTTGAGGTTGGTAGGGGGTTGGCTTTCTTT	many	-	TRBV29-1	TRBJ1-1
CASSQGRNTIYF	TGTGCCAGCAGCCAAGGCAGAAACACCATATATTTT	-	-	TRBV14	TRBJ1-3
CASSLIVASGIYEQFF	TGCGCCAGCAGCTTGATCGTGGCCAGCGGGATCTATGAGCAGTTCTTC	many	TRBD2	TRBV5-1	TRBJ2-1
CASIRGNQPQHF	TGTGCCAGTATAAGGGGGAATCAGCCCCAGCATTTT	-	-	TRBV28	TRBJ1-5
CASSLLEGGTGELFF	TGCGCCAGCAGCTTACTTGAGGGGGGCACCGGGGAGCTGTTTTTT	-	-	TRBV5-1	TRBJ2-2
CATSRDQGASDEQYF	TGTGCCACCAGCAGAGATCAGGGGGCTAGCGACGAGCAGTACTTC	few	TRBD1	TRBV15	TRBJ2-7
CASSRTSILYEQFF	TGTGCCAGCAGTAGGACTAGCATTCTCTATGAGCAGTTCTTC	many	TRBD2	TRBV6-1	TRBJ2-1
CASTSGSYGYTF	TGTGCCAGCACGTCCGGGTCCTATGGCTACACCTTC	few	-	TRBV6-2/TRBV6-3	TRBJ1-2
CASSKSGQGHEQYF	TGCGCCAGCAGCAAGTCCGGACAGGGCCACGAGCAGTACTTC	-	TRBD1	TRBV4-1	TRBJ2-7
CASRTGYTGELFF	TGTGCCAGCAGGACAGGTTACACCGGGGAGCTGTTTTTT	-	-	TRBV6-1	TRBJ2-2
CASSNGISRGEQYF	TGTGCCAGCAGCAACGGGATTTCCAGAGGCGAGCAGTACTTC	few	-	TRBV13	TRBJ2-7
CASSQDPKGHSYNEQFF	TGCGCCAGCAGCCAAGATCCCAAGGGACACTCCTACAATGAGCAGTTCTTC	few	-	TRBV3-1	TRBJ2-1
CASSESGGTDTQYF	TGCGCCAGCAGTGAGTCGGGAGGCACAGATACGCAGTATTTT	once	-	TRBV10-1	TRBJ2-3
CASSILVGPYEQYF	TGTGCCAGCAGTATCCTCGTCGGCCCCTACGAGCAGTACTTC	few	-	TRBV6-1	TRBJ2-7
CASRHSSPLLAFF	TGTGCCAGCAGACACTCGTCCCCCCTGTTGGCTTTCTTT	many	-	TRBV6-1	TRBJ1-1
CASSQSGGYEQYF	TGTGCCAGCAGCCAATCGGGGGGCTACGAGCAGTACTTC	many	TRBD2	TRBV3-1	TRBJ2-7
CASGTDSNEQFF	TGTGCCAGCGGGACTGACTCAAATGAGCAGTTCTTC	many	-	TRBV2	TRBJ2-1
CASSQDDGRGPQPQHF	TGTGCCAGCAGCCAAGATGATGGGCGCGGACCTCAGCCCCAGCATTTT	-	-	TRBV4-2	TRBJ1-5
CASNEGPRQFF	TGTGCCAGCAACGAAGGCCCCCGGCAGTTCTTC	many	-	TRBV2	TRBJ2-1
CASSLYGPLGTDTQYF	TGTGCCAGCAGCTTATACGGGCCTCTTGGAACAGATACGCAGTATTTT	few	-	TRBV7-3	TRBJ2-3
CASSIRVDTEAFF	TGTGCCAGTAGTATAAGGGTCGACACTGAAGCTTTCTTT	few	-	TRBV19	TRBJ1-1
CASSQQLAGFYNEQFF	TGTGCCAGCAGCCAGCAACTAGCGGGATTCTACAATGAGCAGTTCTTC	-	TRBD2	TRBV14	TRBJ2-1
CSARGTGYYGYTF	TGCAGTGCTAGAGGGACAGGCTATTATGGCTACACCTTC	-	TRBD1	TRBV20-1	TRBJ1-2
CAWSTGQGQAFF	TGTGCCTGGAGCACAGGACAGGGACAAGCTTTCTTT	many	TRBD1	TRBV30	TRBJ1-1
CAISANRGANEKLFF	TGTGCCATCAGTGCTAACAGGGGGGCTAATGAAAAACTGTTTTTT	few	TRBD1	TRBV10-3	TRBJ1-4
CASSEQRDIQYF	TGTGCCAGCAGTGAACAGAGGGACATTCAGTACTTC	few	-	TRBV6-1	TRBJ2-4
CASGDGALGTEAFF	TGTGCCAGCGGAGACGGGGCGCTGGGCACTGAAGCTTTCTTT	few	-	TRBV4-2	TRBJ1-1
CASSLGLAALYNEQFF	TGTGCCAGCAGCTTAGGACTAGCGGCCCTCTACAATGAGCAGTTCTTC	many	TRBD2	TRBV11-1	TRBJ2-1
CASSGGQGHTEAFF	TGTGCCAGCAGCGGTGGACAGGGTCACACTGAAGCTTTCTTT	-	TRBD1	TRBV9	TRBJ1-1
CASSMTGTGIYGYTF	TGCGCCAGCAGCATGACCGGGACAGGGATCTATGGCTACACCTTC	-	TRBD1	TRBV4-1	TRBJ1-2
CASSQGPGPSSYEQYF	TGTGCCAGCAGCCAAGGACCGGGACCGAGCTCCTACGAGCAGTACTTC	many	-	TRBV3-1	TRBJ2-7
CASSYLRVTYNEQFF	TGTGCCAGCAGTTACCTCAGGGTGACCTACAATGAGCAGTTCTTC	few	-	TRBV6-6	TRBJ2-1
CATSDWTGSEQFF	TGTGCCACCAGTGATTGGACAGGGTCTGAGCAGTTCTTC	many	TRBD1	TRBV24-1	TRBJ2-1
CASSVVSGANTDTQYF	TGTGCCAGCAGCGTAGTATCGGGTGCAAACACAGATACGCAGTATTTT	many	-	TRBV9	TRBJ2-3
CASSPREVYGGSYEQYF	TGTGCCAGCTCACCAAGAGAGGTATACGGTGGCTCCTACGAGCAGTACTTC	many	-	TRBV18	TRBJ2-7
CASSTADRAYEQYF	TGTGCCAGCAGTACCGCTGACAGGGCCTACGAGCAGTACTTC	many	TRBD1	TRBV27	TRBJ2-7
CASSPGRTNTDTQYF	TGCGCCAGCAGTCCCGGACGGACCAACACAGATACGCAGTATTTT	many	-	TRBV5-1	TRBJ2-3
CASSTPGGGYEQYF	TGTGCCAGCAGTACCCCGGGGGGGGGCTACGAGCAGTACTTC	many	TRBD2	TRBV27	TRBJ2-7